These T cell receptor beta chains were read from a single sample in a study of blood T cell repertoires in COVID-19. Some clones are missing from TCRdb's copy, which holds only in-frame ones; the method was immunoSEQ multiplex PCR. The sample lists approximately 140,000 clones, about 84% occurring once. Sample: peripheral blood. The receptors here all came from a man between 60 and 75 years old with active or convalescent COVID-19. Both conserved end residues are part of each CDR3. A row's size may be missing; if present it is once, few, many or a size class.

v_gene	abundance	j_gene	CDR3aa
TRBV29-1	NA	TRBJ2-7	CSVVGQGASYEQYF
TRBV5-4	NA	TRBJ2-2	CASSLLGQNTGELFF
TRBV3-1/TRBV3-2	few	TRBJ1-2	CASSQDTGFDFDGYTF
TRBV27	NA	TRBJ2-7	CASSRRGYEQYF
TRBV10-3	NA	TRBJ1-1	CAISGGVNTEAFF
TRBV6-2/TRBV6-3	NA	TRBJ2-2	CASSFEIGQGVVTGELFF
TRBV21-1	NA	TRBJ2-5	CARNDSQETQYF
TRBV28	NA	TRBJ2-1	CASSLFSGRIVEQFF
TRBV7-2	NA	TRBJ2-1	CASRKVAGAWDNEQFF
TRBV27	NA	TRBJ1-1	CASSLLGGGTEAFF
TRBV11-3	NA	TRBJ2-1	CASSSGLYNEQFF
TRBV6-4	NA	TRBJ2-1	CASSETLYNEQFF
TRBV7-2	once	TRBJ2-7	CASSLAGGGYEQYF
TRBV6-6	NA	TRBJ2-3	CASSSGRMRDTQYF
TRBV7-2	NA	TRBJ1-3	CASSLLWGAGNTIYF
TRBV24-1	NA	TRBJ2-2	CATSDFGVPGELFF
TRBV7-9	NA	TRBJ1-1	CASSSNRDRGQNTEAFF
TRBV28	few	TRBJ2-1	CASRREDRGGLAGYNEQFF
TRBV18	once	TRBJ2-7	CASSPRTSYEQYF
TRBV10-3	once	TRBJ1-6	CAISKQGRGSSPLHF
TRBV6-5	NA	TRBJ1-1	CASSLERNTEAFF